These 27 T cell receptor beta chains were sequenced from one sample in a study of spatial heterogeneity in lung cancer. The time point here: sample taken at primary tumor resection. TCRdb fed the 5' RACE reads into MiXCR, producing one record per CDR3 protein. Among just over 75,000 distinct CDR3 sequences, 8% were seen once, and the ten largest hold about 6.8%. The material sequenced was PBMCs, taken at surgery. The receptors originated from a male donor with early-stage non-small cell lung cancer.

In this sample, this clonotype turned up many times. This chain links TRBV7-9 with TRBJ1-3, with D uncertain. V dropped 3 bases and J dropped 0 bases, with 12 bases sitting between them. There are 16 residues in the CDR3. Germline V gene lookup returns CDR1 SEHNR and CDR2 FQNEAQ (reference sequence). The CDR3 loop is CASSFSREGSGNTIYF. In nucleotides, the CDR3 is TGTGCCAGCAGCTTCTCTAGGGAGGGCTCTGGAAACACCATATATTTT.

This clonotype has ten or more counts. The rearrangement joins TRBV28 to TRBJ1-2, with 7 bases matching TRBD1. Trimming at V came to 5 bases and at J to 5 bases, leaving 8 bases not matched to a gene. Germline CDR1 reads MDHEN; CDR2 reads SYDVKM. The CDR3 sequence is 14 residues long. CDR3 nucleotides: TGTGCCAGCAGTGCCTCGGCAGGGGGATATGGCTACACCTTC. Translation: CASSASAGGYGYTF.

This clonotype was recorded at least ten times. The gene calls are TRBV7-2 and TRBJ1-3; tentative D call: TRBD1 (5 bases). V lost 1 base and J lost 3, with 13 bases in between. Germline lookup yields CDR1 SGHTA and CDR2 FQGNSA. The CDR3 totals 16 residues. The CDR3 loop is CASSLGAGFGGNTIYF. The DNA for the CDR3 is TGTGCCAGCAGCTTAGGGGCAGGGTTCGGTGGAAACACCATATATTTT.

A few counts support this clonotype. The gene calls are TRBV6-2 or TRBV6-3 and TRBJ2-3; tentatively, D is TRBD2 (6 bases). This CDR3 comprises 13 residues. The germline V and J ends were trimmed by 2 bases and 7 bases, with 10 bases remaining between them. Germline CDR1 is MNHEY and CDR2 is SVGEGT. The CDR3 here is CASSYARTNTQYF. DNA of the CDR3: TGTGCCAGCAGTTACGCCAGGACTAATACGCAGTATTTT.

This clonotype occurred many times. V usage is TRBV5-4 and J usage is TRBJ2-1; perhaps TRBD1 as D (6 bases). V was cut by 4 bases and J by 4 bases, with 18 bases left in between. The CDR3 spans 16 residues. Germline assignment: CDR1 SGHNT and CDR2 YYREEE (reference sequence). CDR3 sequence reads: CASSPMGRGGYNEQFF. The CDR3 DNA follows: TGTGCCAGCAGCCCCATGGGCAGGGGCGGGTACAATGAGCAGTTCTTC.

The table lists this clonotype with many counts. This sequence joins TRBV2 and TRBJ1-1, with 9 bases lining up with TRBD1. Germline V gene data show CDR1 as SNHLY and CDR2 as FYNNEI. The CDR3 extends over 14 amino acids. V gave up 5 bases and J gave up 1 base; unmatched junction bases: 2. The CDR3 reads CASSRTGENTEAFF. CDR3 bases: TGTGCCAGCAGTCGGACAGGGGAGAACACTGAAGCTTTCTTT.

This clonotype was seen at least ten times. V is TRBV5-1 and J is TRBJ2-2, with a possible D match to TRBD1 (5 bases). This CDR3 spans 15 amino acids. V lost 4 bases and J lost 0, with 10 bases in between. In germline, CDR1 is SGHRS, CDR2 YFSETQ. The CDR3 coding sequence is TGCGCCAGCAGCATTGACAGAACGAACACCGGGGAGCTGTTTTTT. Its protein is CASSIDRTNTGELFF.

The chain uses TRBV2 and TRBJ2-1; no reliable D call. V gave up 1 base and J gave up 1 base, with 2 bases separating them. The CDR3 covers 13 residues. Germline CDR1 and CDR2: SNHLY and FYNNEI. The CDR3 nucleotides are TGTGCCAGCAGTGAAGGATCCTACAATGAGCAGTTCTTC. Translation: CASSEGSYNEQFF.

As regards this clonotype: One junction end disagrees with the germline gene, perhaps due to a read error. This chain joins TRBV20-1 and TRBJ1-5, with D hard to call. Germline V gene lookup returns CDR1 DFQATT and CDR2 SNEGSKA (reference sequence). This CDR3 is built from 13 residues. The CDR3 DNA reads TGCAGTGCTCGAGACACATCCAATCAGCCCCAGCATTTT. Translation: CSARDTSNQPQHF.

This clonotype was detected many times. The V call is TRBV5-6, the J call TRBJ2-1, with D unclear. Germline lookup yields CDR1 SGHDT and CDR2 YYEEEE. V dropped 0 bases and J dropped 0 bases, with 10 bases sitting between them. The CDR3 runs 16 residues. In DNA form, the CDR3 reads TGTGCCAGCAGCTTGGGACCACCGAGCTCCTACAATGAGCAGTTCTTC. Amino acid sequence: CASSLGPPSSYNEQFF.

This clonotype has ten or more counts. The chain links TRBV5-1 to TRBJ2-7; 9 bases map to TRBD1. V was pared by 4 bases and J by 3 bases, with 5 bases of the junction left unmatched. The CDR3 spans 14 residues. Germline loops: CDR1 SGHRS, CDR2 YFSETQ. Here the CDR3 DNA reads TGCGCCAGCAGCAGCGGGACAGGGAGCTACGAGCAGTACTTC. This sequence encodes CASSSGTGSYEQYF.

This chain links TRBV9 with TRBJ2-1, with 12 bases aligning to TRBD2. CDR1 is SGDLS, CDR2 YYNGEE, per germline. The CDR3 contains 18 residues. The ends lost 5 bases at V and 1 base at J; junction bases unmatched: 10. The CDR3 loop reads CASSRLAGATGSYNEQFF. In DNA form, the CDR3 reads TGTGCCAGCAGTCGACTAGCGGGAGCCACCGGTTCCTACAATGAGCAGTTCTTC.

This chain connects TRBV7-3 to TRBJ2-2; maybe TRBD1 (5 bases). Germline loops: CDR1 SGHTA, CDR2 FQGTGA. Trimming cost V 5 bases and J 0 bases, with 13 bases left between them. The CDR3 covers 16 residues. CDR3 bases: TGTGCCAGCAGCCAAGGGGCAGCCCCGAACACCGGGGAGCTGTTTTTT. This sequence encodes CASSQGAAPNTGELFF.

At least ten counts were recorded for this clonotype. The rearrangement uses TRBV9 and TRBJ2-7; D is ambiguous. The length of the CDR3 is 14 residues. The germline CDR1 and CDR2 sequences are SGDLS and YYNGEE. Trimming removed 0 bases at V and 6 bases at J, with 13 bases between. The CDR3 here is CASSVDFSSGEQYF. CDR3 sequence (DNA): TGTGCCAGCAGCGTAGATTTTAGCTCGGGCGAGCAGTACTTC.

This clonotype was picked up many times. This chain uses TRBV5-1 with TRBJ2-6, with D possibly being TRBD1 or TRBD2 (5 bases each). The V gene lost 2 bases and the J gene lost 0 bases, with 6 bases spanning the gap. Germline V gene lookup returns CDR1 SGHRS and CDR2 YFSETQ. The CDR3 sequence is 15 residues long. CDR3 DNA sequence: TGCGCCAGCAGCTTTGGGGGCTCTGGGGCCAACGTCCTGACTTTC. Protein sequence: CASSFGGSGANVLTF. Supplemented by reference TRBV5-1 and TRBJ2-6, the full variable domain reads KAGVTQTPRYLIKTRGQQVTLSCSPISGHRSVSWYQQTPGQGLQFLFEYFSETQRNKGNFPGRFSGRQFSNSRSEMNVSTLELGDSALYLCASSFGGSGANVLTFGAGSRLTVL.

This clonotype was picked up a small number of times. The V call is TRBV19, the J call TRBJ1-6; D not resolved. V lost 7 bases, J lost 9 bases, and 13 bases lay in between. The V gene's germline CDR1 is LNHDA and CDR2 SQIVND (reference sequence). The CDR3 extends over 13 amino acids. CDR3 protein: CASKRTFVSPLHF. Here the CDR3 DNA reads TGTGCCAGTAAGCGGACGTTCGTTTCACCCCTCCACTTT.

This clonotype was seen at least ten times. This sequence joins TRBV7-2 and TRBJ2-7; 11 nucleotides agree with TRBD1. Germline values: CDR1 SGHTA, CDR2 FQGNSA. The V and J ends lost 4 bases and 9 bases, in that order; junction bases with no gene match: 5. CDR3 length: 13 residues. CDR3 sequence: CASSSRTGGTQYF. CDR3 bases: TGTGCCAGCAGCTCTAGGACAGGGGGCACGCAGTACTTC.

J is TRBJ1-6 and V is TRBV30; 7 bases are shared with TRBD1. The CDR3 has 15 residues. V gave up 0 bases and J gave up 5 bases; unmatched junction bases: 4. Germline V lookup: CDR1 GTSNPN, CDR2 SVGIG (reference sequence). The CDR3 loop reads CAWSVLGQHNSPLHF. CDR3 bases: TGTGCCTGGAGTGTACTGGGACAGCATAATTCACCCCTCCACTTT.

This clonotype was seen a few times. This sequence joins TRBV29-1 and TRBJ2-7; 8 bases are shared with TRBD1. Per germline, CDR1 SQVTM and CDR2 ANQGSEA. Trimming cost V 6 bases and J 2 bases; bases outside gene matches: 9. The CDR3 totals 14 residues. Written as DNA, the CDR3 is TGCAGCGTCGGACCAGGGGGCAAGCCCTACGAGCAGTACTTC. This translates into CSVGPGGKPYEQYF.

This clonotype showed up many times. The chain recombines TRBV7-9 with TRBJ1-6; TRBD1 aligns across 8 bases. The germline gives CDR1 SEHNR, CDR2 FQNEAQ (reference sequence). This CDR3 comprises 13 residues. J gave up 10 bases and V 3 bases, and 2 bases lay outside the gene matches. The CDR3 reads CASSLTGESPLHF. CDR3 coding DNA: TGTGCCAGCAGCTTGACAGGGGAGTCACCCCTCCACTTT.

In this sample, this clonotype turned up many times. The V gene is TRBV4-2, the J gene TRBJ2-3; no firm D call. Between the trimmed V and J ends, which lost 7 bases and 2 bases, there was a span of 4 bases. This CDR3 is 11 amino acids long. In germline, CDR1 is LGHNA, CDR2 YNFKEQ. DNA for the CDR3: TGTGCCAGCAAAGACACAGATACGCAGTATTTT. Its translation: CASKDTDTQYF.

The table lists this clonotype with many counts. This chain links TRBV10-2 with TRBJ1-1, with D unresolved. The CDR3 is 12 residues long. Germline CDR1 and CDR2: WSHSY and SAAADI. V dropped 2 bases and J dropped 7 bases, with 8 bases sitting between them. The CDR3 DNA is TGCGCCAGCAGTGAGGGAGGTCGTGAAGCTTTCTTT. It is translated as CASSEGGREAFF.

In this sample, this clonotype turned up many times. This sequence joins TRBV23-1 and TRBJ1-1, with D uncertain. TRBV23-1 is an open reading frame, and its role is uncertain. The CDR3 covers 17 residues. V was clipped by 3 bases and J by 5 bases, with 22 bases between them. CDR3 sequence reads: CASSHGLGVGLWTEAFF. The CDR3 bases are TGCGCCAGCAGTCATGGACTCGGCGTTGGATTGTGGACTGAAGCTTTCTTT.

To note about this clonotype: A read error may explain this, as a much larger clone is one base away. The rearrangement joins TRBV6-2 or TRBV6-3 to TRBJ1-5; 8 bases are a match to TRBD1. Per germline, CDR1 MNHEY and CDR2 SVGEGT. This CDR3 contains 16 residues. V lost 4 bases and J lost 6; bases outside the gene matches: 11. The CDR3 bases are TGTGCCAGCAGTTTCCGGGGGGGACAGGCTGGTCAGCCCCAGCATTTT. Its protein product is CASSFRGGQAGQPQHF.

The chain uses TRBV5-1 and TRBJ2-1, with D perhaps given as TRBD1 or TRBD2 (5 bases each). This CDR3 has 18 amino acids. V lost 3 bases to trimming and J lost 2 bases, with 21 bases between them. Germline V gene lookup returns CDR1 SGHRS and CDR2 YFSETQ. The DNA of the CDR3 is TGCGCCAGCAGCTCAACCGCCGGGACCCCAGGGCCCTACAATGAGCAGTTCTTC. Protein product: CASSSTAGTPGPYNEQFF.

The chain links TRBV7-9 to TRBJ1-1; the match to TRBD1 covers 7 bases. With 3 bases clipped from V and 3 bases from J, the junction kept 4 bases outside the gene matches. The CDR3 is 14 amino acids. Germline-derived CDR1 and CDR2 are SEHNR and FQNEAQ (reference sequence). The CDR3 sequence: CASSFGQADTEAFF. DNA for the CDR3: TGTGCCAGCAGCTTCGGACAGGCGGACACTGAAGCTTTCTTT.

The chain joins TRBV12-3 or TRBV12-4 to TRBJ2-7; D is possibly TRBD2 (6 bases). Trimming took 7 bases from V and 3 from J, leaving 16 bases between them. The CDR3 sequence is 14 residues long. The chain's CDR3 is CASTLGGAVYEQYF. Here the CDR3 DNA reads TGTGCCAGCACCCTCGGAGGGGCAGTCTACGAGCAGTACTTC.